One sample yielded the 18 T cell receptor beta chains listed below, sequenced in a study of T cell responses to AZD1222 COVID-19 vaccine. Profiled with immunoSEQ multiplex PCR; TCRdb holds only in-frame clones, not every one. The profile shows some 160,000 clones, around 90% of them singletons. This specimen was peripheral blood, taken on day 0 of AZD1222 vaccination. These receptors were obtained from an adult in good health.

The genes are TRBV5-1 and TRBJ2-3; the match to TRBD2 covers 11 bases. The CDR3 has 18 amino acids. After removal of 8 bases from V and 2 bases from J, the junction contained 16 bases not matched to a gene. In germline, CDR1 is SGHRS, CDR2 YFSETQ. CDR3 sequence (DNA): TGCGCCAGTACCCGAACGGTAGCGGGGGGGCCCTCCACAGATACGCAGTATTTT. Amino acids: CASTRTVAGGPSTDTQYF.

The chain joins TRBV18 to TRBJ1-2; 10 nucleotides align to TRBD1. The CDR3 sequence is 15 residues long. The germline V gene has CDR1 KGHSH and CDR2 LQKENI. The V gene end was trimmed by 3 bases and the J gene end by 8 bases; junction bases not matched to a gene: 9. In DNA, the CDR3 is TGTGCCAGCTCACCCGGGGCCGGGACAGGGGAAGGCTACACCTTC. Amino acids: CASSPGAGTGEGYTF.

The rearrangement links TRBV2 to TRBJ1-1, with D unclear. The germline V gene encodes CDR1 SNHLY and CDR2 FYNNEI. The CDR3 has 12 residues. Between the trimmed V and J ends, which lost 8 bases and 6 bases, there was a span of 13 bases. Here the CDR3 reads CASEGPGSEAFF. CDR3 nucleotides: TGTGCCAGCGAGGGCCCCGGGTCTGAAGCTTTCTTT.

The chain has TRBV29-1 and TRBJ2-1; 11 bases are shared with TRBD2. Germline loops: CDR1 SQVTM, CDR2 ANQGSEA. This CDR3 has 14 amino acids. After removal of 5 bases from V and 9 bases from J, the junction contained 9 bases not matched to a gene. The CDR3 here is CSVSALAGGREQFF. The CDR3 coding sequence is TGCAGCGTTTCAGCATTAGCGGGGGGGCGTGAGCAGTTCTTC.

This chain connects TRBV23-1 to TRBJ2-7, with a possible D match to TRBD2 (5 bases). TRBV23-1 is given ORF status, its function remaining uncertain. V was trimmed by 4 bases and J by 3 bases, leaving 25 bases between them. The CDR3 contains 18 residues. The CDR3 nucleotides are TGCGCCAGCAGTCCCCCGTTTGGATCGGGGAACTTGGACTACGAGCAGTACTTC. Translation: CASSPPFGSGNLDYEQYF.

DNA of the CDR3: TGTGCCAGCAGTGAAGGGGTCACAGCATTCTCTGGAAACACCATATATTTT. It specifies CASSEGVTAFSGNTIYF. The V gene is TRBV6-1, the J gene TRBJ1-3; no firm D call. The CDR3 consists of 17 residues. Trimming shortened V by 1 base and J by 0 bases, and 13 bases separated the two germline ends. Germline V lookup: CDR1 MNHNS, CDR2 SASEGT.

The chain has TRBV9 and TRBJ2-1; 12 nucleotides align to TRBD2. Per germline, CDR1 SGDLS and CDR2 YYNGEE. The CDR3 contains 18 residues. J gave up 1 base and V 4 bases, and 9 bases lay outside the gene matches. CDR3 loop: CASSTSGRTGRSYNEQFF. The CDR3 DNA reads as TGTGCCAGCAGCACTAGCGGGAGGACAGGTAGGTCCTACAATGAGCAGTTCTTC.

With respect to this clone: Other DNA sequences from this sample encode an identical CDR3 as well. The gene calls are TRBV19 and TRBJ1-1; D is possibly TRBD1 (6 bases). The CDR3 covers 13 residues. CDR1 and CDR2 from the germline V gene are LNHDA and SQIVND (reference sequence). V lost 5 bases to trimming and J lost 4 bases, with 11 bases between them. The CDR3 spells CASSWGAGTEAFF. In DNA, the CDR3 is TGTGCCAGTAGTTGGGGGGCCGGCACTGAAGCTTTCTTT.

The J gene is TRBJ2-1, the V gene TRBV7-8, with a weak D call TRBD2 (6 bases). In germline, CDR1 is SGHVS, CDR2 FQNEAQ. V was shortened by 5 bases and J by 0 bases, with 11 bases between the two germline ends. This CDR3 is 15 amino acids long. Here the CDR3 DNA reads TGTGCCAGCAGCCTCCTAGCGATCTCCTACAATGAGCAGTTCTTC. Translating it yields CASSLLAISYNEQFF.

The chain employs TRBV19 and TRBJ1-3; D call uncertain. The V gene lost 0 bases and the J gene lost 5 bases, with 5 bases spanning the gap. Germline V gene sequence: CDR1 LNHDA, CDR2 SQIVND (reference sequence). This CDR3 is 13 amino acids long. CDR3 region: CASSIDHRNTIYF. CDR3 nucleotide sequence: TGTGCCAGTAGTATAGATCATCGAAACACCATATATTTT.

This rearrangement joins TRBV5-8 to TRBJ1-4; the D is unclear. V lost 1 base, J lost 1 base, and 14 bases lay in between. Per germline, CDR1 SGHTS and CDR2 YDEGEE. CDR3 length: 17 amino acids. The CDR3 sequence: CASSLFIGSETNEKLFF. CDR3 bases: TGTGCCAGCAGCTTGTTTATTGGAAGTGAAACTAATGAAAAACTGTTTTTT.

This clone was observed a few times. The chain is built from TRBV6-2 or TRBV6-3 and TRBJ1-1, with D perhaps TRBD1 (5 bases). CDR1 MNHEY and CDR2 SVGEGT come from the germline V gene. The CDR3 has 14 residues. V lost 2 bases to trimming and J lost 2 bases, with 9 bases between them. DNA of the CDR3: TGTGCCAGCAGTTACGCCAGGGTAAACACTGAAGCTTTCTTT. This codes for CASSYARVNTEAFF.

This sequence joins TRBV5-6 and TRBJ1-4; 11 positions match TRBD1. V dropped 2 bases and J dropped 5; count of bases not matched to a gene: 2. Germline V gene data show CDR1 as SGHDT and CDR2 as YYEEEE. CDR3 length: 15 amino acids. The DNA of the CDR3 is TGTGCCAGCAGCTTAGGGGACAGGGGGAATGAAAAACTGTTTTTT. It yields the protein CASSLGDRGNEKLFF.

The V call is TRBV5-6, the J call TRBJ2-5; 7 bases agree with TRBD2. Trimming at V came to 4 bases and at J to 5 bases, leaving 8 bases not matched to a gene. The CDR3 consists of 14 residues. Germline values: CDR1 SGHDT, CDR2 YYEEEE. CDR3 in DNA: TGTGCCAGCAGCCATGGACTAGACAAGGAGACCCAGTACTTC. It translates to CASSHGLDKETQYF.

The rearrangement links TRBV7-3 to TRBJ2-1; TRBD2 aligns across 8 bases. Per germline, CDR1 SGHTA and CDR2 FQGTGA. V was clipped by 0 bases and J by 6 bases; unmatched bases: 4. The CDR3 covers 15 residues. The CDR3 nucleotides read TGTGCCAGCAGCTTAACTAGCGGGGCCCCCAATGAGCAGTTCTTC. It codes for CASSLTSGAPNEQFF.

The J gene is TRBJ1-4, the V gene TRBV19, with a possible D match to TRBD1 (5 bases). V was pared by 6 bases and J by 2 bases, with 19 bases between. CDR3 size: 17 residues. The V gene's germline CDR1 is LNHDA and CDR2 SQIVND (reference sequence). The chain's CDR3 is CASSQGRVGSTNEKLFF. DNA for the CDR3: TGTGCCAGTAGCCAGGGTAGAGTGGGTTCGACTAATGAAAAACTGTTTTTT.

This chain connects TRBV12-5 to TRBJ2-7; D may be TRBD2 (6 bases). The germline CDR1 and CDR2 sequences are LGHNT and FRNRAP. V was clipped by 6 bases and J by 4 bases, with 16 bases between them. The CDR3 sequence is 14 residues long. The CDR3 spells CASGPRGWSYEQYF. As DNA, the CDR3 is TGTGCTAGTGGCCCTCGGGGGTGGTCGTACGAGCAGTACTTC.

V and J are TRBV9 and TRBJ2-1, with D unclear. This CDR3 is 14 amino acids long. Germline CDR1 SGDLS, CDR2 YYNGEE. V was pared by 1 base and J by 10 bases, with 15 bases between. The CDR3 region has the DNA TGTGCCAGCAGCGTAAACTCCCAGACTTCAGAGCAGTTCTTC. It specifies CASSVNSQTSEQFF.